This T cell receptor (beta chain) came from a study of shared clonotypes between healthy human individuals. Sequencing used immunoSEQ multiplex PCR; TCRdb keeps in-frame clones, though not all of them. The data hold 2 million to 2.5 million clones, with approximately 95% observed a single time. V lost 3 bases, J lost 6 bases, and 5 bases stayed unmatched. CDR3 length: 14 amino acids. Germline assignment: CDR1 MNHEY and CDR2 SVGAGI. About this clone: Its antigen is not known.

Negatively enriched CD4+ T cells were divided by CD45RA into naive and memory. General study points: For sorted subsets, rarefaction showed incomplete sequencing despite large depth.

The sequencing sample was made of naive CD4+ T cells sorted from blood. Sample subset: CD45RA+ positively selected. The sequence came from a man between 18 and 35 years old in good health. This sequence joins TRBV6-5 and TRBJ1-2, with 9 positions matching TRBD1. CDR3 bases: TGTGCCAGCAGTTATGGGACAGGGTGGGATGGCTACACCTTC. Protein product: CASSYGTGWDGYTF.